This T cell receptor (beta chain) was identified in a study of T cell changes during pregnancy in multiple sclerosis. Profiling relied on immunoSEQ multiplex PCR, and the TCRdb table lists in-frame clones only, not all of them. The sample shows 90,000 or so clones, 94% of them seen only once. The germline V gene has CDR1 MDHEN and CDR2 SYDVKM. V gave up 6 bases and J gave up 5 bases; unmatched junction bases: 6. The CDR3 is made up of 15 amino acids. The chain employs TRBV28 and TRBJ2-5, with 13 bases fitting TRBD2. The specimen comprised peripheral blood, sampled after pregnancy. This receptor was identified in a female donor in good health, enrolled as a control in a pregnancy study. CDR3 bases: TGTGCCAGCAGCCCCGGGACTAGCGGGACTGAGACCCAGTACTTC. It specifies CASSPGTSGTETQYF.